What follows is one T cell receptor beta chain and its context. Its antigen remains unidentified. The data stem from a study of T cell responses to AZD1222 COVID-19 vaccine. Study findings and constraints: Repertoires were obtained solely post-peak T cell response. Spike-specific TCR breadth rose after two AZD1222 doses, and depth rose as well. Nearly half of the spike-specific TCRs reportedly recognize variant regions that carry no mutations.

Here immunoSEQ multiplex PCR was the method, and the copy in TCRdb shows in-frame clones only, minus some. The sample has about 15,000 clones, about 87% seen once. The CDR3 length is 13 residues. The ends were cut back, 9 bases at V and 0 bases at J, with 10 bases in the middle. Germline CDR1 is KGHDR and CDR2 is SFDVKD. The origin of this receptor is an adult who received the AZD1222 COVID-19 vaccine. This specimen consisted of peripheral blood, obtained 28 days after the second AZD1222 dose. The rearrangement uses TRBV24-1 and TRBJ1-1; D is uncertain. Here the CDR3 reads CATSGRMNTEAFF. CDR3 nucleotides: TGTGCCACCTCGGGCCGAATGAACACTGAAGCTTTCTTT.